The 27 T cell receptor beta chains reported below all come from one sample, sequenced in a study of a mutant IDH1 vaccine in newly diagnosed glioma. Their antigen targets remain unknown. Using immunoSEQ multiplex PCR, the repertoire was profiled, and TCRdb retains in-frame clones only, with some absent. The data contain approximately 50,000 clones, 88% of them singletons. Stated time point: week 35, safety follow-up. Every vaccine dose comprised 300 ug of mutant IDH1 20-mer peptide plus topical imiquimod. The sample in question was PBMCs, obtained from a glioma patient whose treatment included an IDH1 peptide vaccine. The receptor set was obtained from a woman between 35 and 50 years old with glioma.

CDR3 nucleotides: TGTGCCAGCAGTTTAACAGGGGGGAACTACGAGCAGTACTTC. This sequence encodes CASSLTGGNYEQYF. J is TRBJ2-7 and V is TRBV27; 8 positions agree with TRBD1. Germline CDR1 MNHEY, CDR2 SMNVEV (reference sequence). V lost 2 bases and J lost 3; bases outside the gene matches: 3. The CDR3 length is 14 residues.

This clone was detected only once. The chain employs TRBV7-2 and TRBJ1-2, with D maybe TRBD1 (6 bases). V lost 4 bases and J lost 4, with 16 bases in between. The CDR3 is 15 residues long. The germline V gene encodes CDR1 SGHTA and CDR2 FQGNSA. CDR3 residues: CASSSTGLLAYGYTF. The DNA of the CDR3 is TGTGCCAGCAGCTCGACAGGCCTTCTAGCCTATGGCTACACCTTC.

This chain links TRBV5-1 with TRBJ2-7; perhaps TRBD2 as D (5 bases). Germline V gene data show CDR1 as SGHRS and CDR2 as YFSETQ. The CDR3 runs 13 residues. V lost 0 bases to trimming and J lost 3 bases, with 7 bases between them. The CDR3: CASSLGLRYEQYF. The CDR3 DNA reads TGCGCCAGCAGCTTGGGACTACGCTACGAGCAGTACTTC.

CDR3 loop: CAWRKRGLSRETQYF. The DNA of the CDR3 is TGTGCCTGGAGAAAAAGGGGACTCTCAAGGGAGACCCAGTACTTC. The chain links TRBV30 to TRBJ2-5; D may be TRBD2 (6 bases). Per the germline V gene, CDR1 is GTSNPN and CDR2 is SVGIG (reference sequence). Trimming took off 3 bases at V and 5 bases at J, with 19 bases between the two ends. CDR3 length equals 15 residues.

CDR3 loop: CASRFRYSGNTIYF. The CDR3 region has the DNA TGTGCCAGCAGGTTCCGGTACTCTGGAAACACCATATATTTT. The chain links TRBV28 to TRBJ1-3; D is uncertain. Germline V gives CDR1 MDHEN, CDR2 SYDVKM. V was pared by 6 bases and J by 0 bases, with 9 bases between. The length of the CDR3 is 14 residues.

The CDR3 sequence is CASSLSGKSYSNQPQHF. The CDR3 coding sequence is TGTGCCAGCAGCTTATCGGGTAAGAGTTATAGCAATCAGCCCCAGCATTTT. V and J are TRBV7-4 and TRBJ1-5, with D unresolved. Trimming took 2 bases from V and 0 from J, leaving 14 bases between them. CDR1 SGHVT and CDR2 SQSDAQ come from the germline V gene. The CDR3 sequence is 17 residues long.

The rearrangement links TRBV27 to TRBJ1-4; weak D call: TRBD1 (6 bases). Per the germline V gene, CDR1 is MNHEY and CDR2 is SMNVEV (reference sequence). The CDR3 is made up of 14 amino acids. The V end was cut by 5 bases, the J end by 5 bases, with 12 bases between. CDR3 DNA sequence: TGTGCCAGCAGTCACAGGACAGTAAATGAAAAACTGTTTTTT. Amino acids: CASSHRTVNEKLFF.

The J gene is TRBJ1-4, the V gene TRBV4-1, with 9 bases fitting TRBD1. The germline gives CDR1 MGHRA, CDR2 YSYEKL. V lost 3 bases to trimming and J lost 8 bases; unmatched junction nucleotides: 7. The CDR3 has 15 residues. CDR3 protein: CASSQGGTGYEKLFF. The CDR3 DNA is TGCGCCAGCAGCCAGGGAGGGACAGGGTACGAAAAACTGTTTTTT.

This chain connects TRBV5-1 to TRBJ2-2; D is undetermined. Germline loops: CDR1 SGHRS, CDR2 YFSETQ. The CDR3 spans 15 residues. Trimming shortened V by 1 base and J by 1 base, and 8 bases separated the two germline ends. The CDR3 reads CASSLFFKNTGELFF. As DNA, the CDR3 is TGCGCCAGCAGCTTGTTTTTCAAGAACACCGGGGAGCTGTTTTTT.

The J gene is TRBJ2-7, the V gene TRBV14, with 8 bases identical to TRBD2. CDR3 length: 11 residues. Trimming took 6 bases from V and 10 from J; bases not matched to a gene: 5. Germline CDR1 is SGHDN and CDR2 is FVKESK. CDR3 amino acids: CASSPGGLQYF. The DNA of the CDR3 is TGTGCCAGCAGTCCGGGGGGGTTACAGTACTTC.

The chain links TRBV21-1 to TRBJ1-5. TRBV21-1 is annotated as a pseudogene. CDR3 length: 13 amino acids. The CDR3 nucleotides read TGTGCCAGCAAACGGTATAGCAATCAGCCCCAGCATTTT. It encodes CASKRYSNQPQHF.

V gene TRBV7-6 combines with J gene TRBJ1-4; 9 bases map to TRBD1. CDR1 and CDR2 from the germline V gene are SGHVS and FNYEAQ. Losses at the gene ends were 5 bases for V and 8 bases for J; bases not matched to a gene: 12. CDR3 size: 16 residues. The CDR3 DNA reads TGTGCCAGCAGCCCTTGGACAGGGGCCCAGGACGAAAAACTGTTTTTT. Translating gives CASSPWTGAQDEKLFF.

This clone was detected a few times. The chain carries TRBV10-1 and TRBJ2-3, with TRBD2 matching over 13 bases. The germline gives CDR1 WNHNN, CDR2 SYGVQD (reference sequence). V shed 2 bases and J 4 bases; nucleotides not matched to a gene: 0. This CDR3 has 15 amino acids. Here the CDR3 DNA reads TGCGCCAGCAGTGAGGGGACTAGCGGGGCAGATACGCAGTATTTT. Amino acid sequence: CASSEGTSGADTQYF.

This chain links TRBV30 with TRBJ2-7; no definite D call. In germline, CDR1 is GTSNPN, CDR2 SVGIG (reference sequence). Deletions cut 0 bases from V and 5 bases from J, with 8 bases between. The CDR3 sequence is 12 residues long. CDR3 in DNA: TGTGCCTGGAGTGTACTTGAAAACGAGCAGTACTTC. Translating gives CAWSVLENEQYF.

The chain recombines TRBV2 with TRBJ1-2, with TRBD1 identical over 9 bases. This CDR3 is built from 14 residues. The ends lost 7 bases at V and 7 bases at J; junction bases unmatched: 10. Germline V CDR1 and CDR2: SNHLY, FYNNEI. The CDR3 DNA is TGTGCCAGCAATACAGGACAGGGGCGCATTGGCTACACCTTC. It encodes CASNTGQGRIGYTF.

The CDR3 loop is CASSSDRVYGYTF. Here the CDR3 DNA reads TGTGCCAGCAGTTCTGACAGGGTCTATGGCTACACCTTC. V is TRBV5-4 and J is TRBJ1-2, with 7 bases matching TRBD1. The CDR3 totals 13 residues. Germline V CDR1 and CDR2: SGHNT, YYREEE (reference sequence). J was trimmed by 4 bases and V by 5 bases; bases with no gene match: 5.

This clone has just one count. This rearrangement joins TRBV29-1 to TRBJ2-6; unclear D gene. Germline V gene sequence: CDR1 SQVTM, CDR2 ANQGSEA. Trimming left V 4 bases short and J 0 bases short, with 13 bases between. The length of the CDR3 is 16 residues. The CDR3 nucleotides read TGCAGCGTTGGGGGTACCTCAACCTCTGGGGCCAACGTCCTGACTTTC. This codes for CSVGGTSTSGANVLTF.

The J gene is TRBJ2-7, the V gene TRBV6-5, with TRBD1 identical over 8 bases. Germline lookup yields CDR1 MNHEY and CDR2 SVGAGI. This CDR3 is built from 14 residues. The J segment lost 1 base and the V segment lost 5 bases, leaving 4 bases of the junction unmatched. CDR3 sequence: CASSDRGGSYEQYF. In nucleotides, the CDR3 is TGTGCCAGCAGTGACAGGGGAGGTTCCTACGAGCAGTACTTC.

The rearrangement uses TRBV11-2 and TRBJ1-1; D gene ambiguous. Trimming cost V 1 base and J 1 base, with 4 bases left between them. Germline V lookup: CDR1 SGHAT, CDR2 FQNNGV. The CDR3 is 13 amino acids. As DNA, the CDR3 is TGTGCCAGCAGCTTAGTAGGGAACACTGAAGCTTTCTTT. Translation: CASSLVGNTEAFF.

The V and J genes are TRBV27 and TRBJ2-7; 12 nucleotides line up with TRBD2. Trimming at V came to 1 base and at J to 7 bases, leaving 2 bases not matched to a gene. Per the germline V gene, CDR1 is MNHEY and CDR2 is SMNVEV (reference sequence). CDR3 size: 14 residues. The CDR3 DNA is TGTGCCAGCAGTTTATTACTAGCGGGAGGTGAGCAGTACTTC. This translates into CASSLLLAGGEQYF.

The genes are TRBV5-1 and TRBJ1-2, with D perhaps TRBD1 (5 bases). In germline, CDR1 is SGHRS, CDR2 YFSETQ. Trimming took 5 bases from V and 8 from J, leaving 25 bases between them. The CDR3 contains 16 residues. CDR3 coding DNA: TGCGCCAGCAGTTCTGGAGGGACGTCTAGGGGAATGGGCTACACCTTC. Its translation: CASSSGGTSRGMGYTF.

The chain employs TRBV9 and TRBJ1-2; D is undetermined. The V and J ends lost 0 bases and 4 bases respectively, with 10 bases between them. The CDR3 sequence is 14 residues long. Per the germline V gene, CDR1 is SGDLS and CDR2 is YYNGEE. The CDR3 DNA reads TGTGCCAGCAGCGTAGTAACAGCTCGCTATGGCTACACCTTC. Protein: CASSVVTARYGYTF.

CDR3 sequence (DNA): TGTGCTAGTGGACACCAACAGGGCACAGTACGTCGCGAGCAGTACTTC. It codes for CASGHQQGTVRREQYF. V is TRBV12-5 and J is TRBJ2-7; D is perhaps TRBD1 (6 bases). Trimming stripped 6 bases from V and 6 bases from J, with 24 bases between. CDR1 is LGHNT, CDR2 FRNRAP, per germline. CDR3 size: 16 residues.

The chain couples TRBV7-9 to TRBJ1-1; D is perhaps TRBD1 (6 bases). In germline, CDR1 is SEHNR, CDR2 FQNEAQ (reference sequence). The CDR3 totals 15 residues. Trimming took off 2 bases at V and 3 bases at J, with 13 bases between the two ends. The CDR3 region is CASSLIRGGDTEAFF. DNA for the CDR3: TGTGCCAGCAGCTTAATCAGGGGAGGGGACACTGAAGCTTTCTTT.

The rearrangement joins TRBV19 to TRBJ2-1, with a possible D match to TRBD1 (6 bases). Germline V lookup: CDR1 LNHDA, CDR2 SQIVND (reference sequence). This CDR3 region has 14 residues. V dropped 5 bases and J dropped 4 bases, with 12 bases sitting between them. For the CDR3, the DNA is TGTGCCAGTAGTGGTGGACAGACTTACAATGAGCAGTTCTTC. Protein product: CASSGGQTYNEQFF.

This clone was recorded a few times. The chain combines TRBV2 with TRBJ2-1; D may be TRBD2 (6 bases). Germline V gene data show CDR1 as SNHLY and CDR2 as FYNNEI. This CDR3 contains 13 residues. V lost 6 bases to trimming and J lost 5 bases, with 11 bases between them. The chain's CDR3 is CASRWGENNEQFF. CDR3 nucleotide sequence: TGTGCCAGCAGGTGGGGGGAGAACAATGAGCAGTTCTTC.

The chain has TRBV4-1 and TRBJ2-7, with TRBD1 identical over 7 bases. The germline gives CDR1 MGHRA, CDR2 YSYEKL. V gave up 4 bases and J gave up 6 bases; unmatched junction bases: 9. The CDR3 is 14 amino acids. CDR3 protein: CASSPLTGAGEQYF. CDR3 sequence (DNA): TGCGCCAGCAGCCCTTTAACAGGGGCAGGCGAGCAGTACTTC.